This T cell receptor (beta chain) derives from a study of T-cell reconstitution after alpha-beta-depleted transplantation in children. Findings and caveats of the study: Surviving recipient T cells and intrathymic progenitors accounted for some patients' high TCRbeta diversity at day 60. Several hundred expanded graft clones reportedly gave rise to the alpha-beta T cells present about two months after transplant. Newly made T cells mostly supplied T-cell counts and diversity one year after transplant.

TCRbeta library construction was performed incorporating unique molecular identifiers. TCRdb re-analysed the PCR reads in MiXCR, keeping a single row per CDR3 protein. The sample carries about 97,000 distinct CDR3 sequences, around 5.9% recorded once. As regards this clonotype: Antigen specificity is unknown.

The sample in question was PBMCs, mostly from graft donor cells, obtained 60 days after TCRalphabeta/CD19-depleted stem cell transplant. This clonotype originated in a female patient between 2 and 15 years old who had a stem cell transplant for Fanconi anemia, so the T cells may come from the graft donor.

The CDR3 nucleotides read TGCGCCAGCAGCCAAGCAACCTACAATGAGCAGTTCTTC. Translating it yields CASSQATYNEQFF. The chain has TRBV4-1 and TRBJ2-1; D is uncertain. This CDR3 has 13 residues. The germline V gene encodes CDR1 MGHRA and CDR2 YSYEKL. V lost 1 base, J lost 2 bases, and 3 bases lay in between.